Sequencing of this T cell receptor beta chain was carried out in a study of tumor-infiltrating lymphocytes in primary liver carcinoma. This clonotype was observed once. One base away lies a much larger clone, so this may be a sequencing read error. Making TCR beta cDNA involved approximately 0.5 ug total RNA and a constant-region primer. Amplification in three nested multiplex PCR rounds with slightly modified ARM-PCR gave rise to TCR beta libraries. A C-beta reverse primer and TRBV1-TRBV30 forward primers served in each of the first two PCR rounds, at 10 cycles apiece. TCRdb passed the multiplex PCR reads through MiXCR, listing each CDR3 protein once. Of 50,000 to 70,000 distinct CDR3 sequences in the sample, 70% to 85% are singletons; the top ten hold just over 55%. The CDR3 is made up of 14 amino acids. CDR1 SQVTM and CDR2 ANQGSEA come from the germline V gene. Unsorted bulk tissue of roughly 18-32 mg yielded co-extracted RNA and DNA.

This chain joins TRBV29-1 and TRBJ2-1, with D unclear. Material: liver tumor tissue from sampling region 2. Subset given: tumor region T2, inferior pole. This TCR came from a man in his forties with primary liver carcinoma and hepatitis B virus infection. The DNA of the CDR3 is TGCATCGTTGCCCTCGGTGAAACCTACAATGAGCAGTTCTTC. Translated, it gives CIVALGETYNEQFF.